What follows are 4 T cell receptor beta chains derived from one specimen sequenced in a study of T cell responses to AZD1222 COVID-19 vaccine. TCRdb's copy holds only in-frame clones and misses some; the assay was immunoSEQ multiplex PCR. The data contain 40,000 to 50,000 clones, roughly 84% of them seen just once; the ten biggest clones take up 18%. The input for sequencing was peripheral blood, taken 28 days after the second AZD1222 dose. All receptors come from an adult who received the AZD1222 COVID-19 vaccine.

The V call is TRBV7-9, the J call TRBJ1-5, with 8 bases aligning to TRBD1. The germline V gene encodes CDR1 SEHNR and CDR2 FQNEAQ (reference sequence). The length of the CDR3 is 17 residues. V shed 0 bases and J 1 base; nucleotides not matched to a gene: 5. The CDR3: CASSLAATGGSNQPQHF. CDR3 coding DNA: TGTGCCAGCAGCTTAGCGGCTACAGGGGGAAGCAATCAGCCCCAGCATTTT.

J is TRBJ1-1 and V is TRBV4-1; TRBD1 matches at 8 bases. Germline V gene data show CDR1 as MGHRA and CDR2 as YSYEKL. V shed 3 bases, J shed 4 bases, and the junction held 7 bases outside the gene matches. This CDR3 contains 15 residues. The CDR3 DNA sequence: TGCGCCAGCAGCCAGGCGGACAGGGCGGGCACTGAAGCTTTCTTT. Residues: CASSQADRAGTEAFF.

V gene TRBV3-1 (or the pseudogene TRBV3-2) combines with J gene TRBJ1-3; possible D gene TRBD1, 5 bases. The V gene lost 8 bases and the J gene lost 4 bases, with 15 bases spanning the gap. Germline assignment: CDR1 LGHDT and CDR2 YNNKEL (reference sequence). CDR3 length: 14 residues. Here the CDR3 reads CASPLRGKGNTIYF. CDR3 DNA: TGTGCCAGCCCGTTGAGGGGTAAGGGAAACACCATATATTTT.

This chain joins TRBV5-6 and TRBJ1-1; weak D call: TRBD1 (5 bases). Trimming left V 0 bases short and J 4 bases short, with 13 bases between. This CDR3 has 15 residues. Germline V gene data show CDR1 as SGHDT and CDR2 as YYEEEE. CDR3 sequence (DNA): TGTGCCAGCAGCTTGGTCGGGGCAGGAAGCACTGAAGCTTTCTTT. It yields the protein CASSLVGAGSTEAFF.